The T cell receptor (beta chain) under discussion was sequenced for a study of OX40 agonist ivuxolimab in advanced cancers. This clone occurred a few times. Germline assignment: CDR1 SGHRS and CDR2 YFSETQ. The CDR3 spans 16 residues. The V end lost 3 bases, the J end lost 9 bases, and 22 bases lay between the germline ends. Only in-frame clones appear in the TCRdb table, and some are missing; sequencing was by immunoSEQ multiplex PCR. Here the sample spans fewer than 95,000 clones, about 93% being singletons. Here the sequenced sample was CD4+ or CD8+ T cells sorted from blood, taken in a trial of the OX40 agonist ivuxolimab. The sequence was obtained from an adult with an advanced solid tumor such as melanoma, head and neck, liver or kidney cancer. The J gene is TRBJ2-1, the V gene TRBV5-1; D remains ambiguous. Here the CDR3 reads CASSSGWSAPLGEQFF. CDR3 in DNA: TGCGCCAGCAGCTCCGGATGGAGCGCCCCCCTAGGTGAGCAGTTCTTC. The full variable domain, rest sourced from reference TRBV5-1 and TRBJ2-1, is KAGVTQTPRYLIKTRGQQVTLSCSPISGHRSVSWYQQTPGQGLQFLFEYFSETQRNKGNFPGRFSGRQFSNSRSEMNVSTLELGDSALYLCASSSGWSAPLGEQFFGPGTRLTVL.